Each of the 26 T cell receptor beta chains below was sequenced from the same sample in a study of regulatory T cells in long-lasting Graves disease. According to the study, TCR beta libraries were built with iRepertoire HTBI primers and CDR3-region Arm-PCR. TCRdb reprocessed the multiplex PCR reads via MiXCR and lists one record per CDR3 protein. The table records hundreds of thousands of distinct CDR3 sequences, approximately 16% of them present only once. Time point here: newly diagnosed GD, antithyroid drugs for less than 3 months. Isolated PBMC RNA provided the starting material for the TCR library. This same sample was also taken into another study, of T cells in Graves' hyperthyroidism and ophthalmopathy.

Here the sequenced sample was peripheral blood mononuclear cells (PBMCs), taken at new diagnosis, from a patient treated with antithyroid drugs. The receptors here all came from a middle-aged man with Graves disease.

The CDR3 sequence is CASSSIQGAKREKLFF. The CDR3 DNA reads TGTGCCAGCAGCTCAATACAGGGGGCGAAACGTGAAAAACTGTTTTTT. The chain has TRBV7-9 and TRBJ1-4; 9 positions agree with TRBD1. There are 16 residues in the CDR3. Germline trimming cut 4 bases from V and 7 bases from J; bases unmatched to any gene: 10. Germline V gives CDR1 SEHNR, CDR2 FQNEAQ (reference sequence).

This clonotype was detected many times. The chain has TRBV11-1 and TRBJ2-2, with TRBD1 matching over 9 bases. CDR3 size: 14 residues. The junction had 2 bases not matched to a gene; V was cut back by 3 bases and J by 6 bases. CDR1 and CDR2 from the germline V gene are SGHAT and FQDESV (reference sequence). For the CDR3, the DNA is TGTGCCAGCAGCTTCGACAGGGGGTCCGGGGAGCTGTTTTTT. This translates into CASSFDRGSGELFF.

This clonotype was recorded many times. The chain employs TRBV5-5 and TRBJ2-1; D unresolved. The CDR3 contains 15 residues. Germline V gene data show CDR1 as SGHKS and CDR2 as YYEKEE (reference sequence). V gave up 4 bases and J gave up 1 base, with 12 bases separating them. The CDR3 spells CASSRVADSYNEQFF. CDR3 nucleotides: TGTGCCAGCAGCCGGGTGGCAGATTCCTACAATGAGCAGTTCTTC.

The chain links TRBV7-2 to TRBJ2-5, with 16 bases matching TRBD2. From germline, CDR1 is SGHTA and CDR2 FQGNSA. The CDR3 is made up of 18 amino acids. V was pared by 4 bases and J by 11 bases, with 16 bases of the junction left unmatched. This CDR3 reads CTSSSGTSGGEAYNEQYF. The CDR3 DNA sequence: TGTACCAGCAGCTCTGGGACTAGCGGGGGGGAAGCGTACAATGAGCAGTACTTC.

This clonotype occurred a few times. The chain carries TRBV5-5 and TRBJ2-5; 10 bases fit TRBD2. Germline V lookup: CDR1 SGHKS, CDR2 YYEKEE (reference sequence). Trimming at V came to 4 bases and at J to 3 bases, leaving 9 bases not matched to a gene. This CDR3 is built from 16 residues. The chain's CDR3 is CASSTRPGLAKETQYF. The CDR3 DNA reads as TGTGCCAGCAGCACTAGACCGGGACTAGCGAAAGAGACCCAGTACTTC.

DNA of the CDR3: TGTGCCAGCACTGCGCGGGGGGGCAGGTACAATGAGCAGTTCTTC. It is translated as CASTARGGRYNEQFF. V is TRBV7-2 and J is TRBJ2-1, with TRBD2 matching over 9 bases. Germline trimming cut 7 bases from V and 4 bases from J; bases unmatched to any gene: 8. The CDR3 covers 15 residues. Looked up from germline, CDR1 is SGHTA and CDR2 is FQGNSA.

This clonotype was counted many times. This chain uses TRBV20-1 with TRBJ2-1, with D possibly matching TRBD1 (6 bases). V was clipped by 0 bases and J by 6 bases, with 12 bases between them. There are 14 residues in the CDR3. Germline lookup yields CDR1 DFQATT and CDR2 SNEGSKA (reference sequence). The CDR3 region is CSAREYRVGNEQFF. The CDR3 DNA sequence: TGCAGTGCTAGAGAGTACAGGGTTGGCAATGAGCAGTTCTTC.

This clonotype has ten or more counts. V and J are TRBV28 and TRBJ2-5, with a tentative D call TRBD1 (5 bases). The CDR3 has 16 amino acids. The V end was cut by 1 base, the J end by 5 bases, with 17 bases between. Germline V gene data show CDR1 as MDHEN and CDR2 as SYDVKM. In nucleotides, the CDR3 is TGTGCCAGCAGTTTATTCTCACAGGCTGTTTGGGAGACCCAGTACTTC. Protein sequence: CASSLFSQAVWETQYF.

This clonotype occurred many times. This chain links TRBV2 with TRBJ1-3, with TRBD1 as a possible D gene (5 bases). The germline V gene has CDR1 SNHLY and CDR2 FYNNEI. The CDR3 spans 16 residues. The germline V and J ends were trimmed by 4 bases and 2 bases, with 15 bases remaining between them. The DNA for the CDR3 is TGTGCCAGCAGTGCTATGGGACGGAGCACTGGAAACACCATATATTTT. As protein: CASSAMGRSTGNTIYF. The full variable domain, its missing parts supplied by reference TRBV2 and TRBJ1-3, is EPEVTQTPSHQVTQMGQEVILRCVPISNHLYFYWYRQILGQKVEFLVSFYNNEISEKSEIFDDQFSVERPDGSNFTLKIRSTKLEDSAMYFCASSAMGRSTGNTIYFGEGSWLTVV.

The chain joins TRBV7-9 to TRBJ1-1, with 7 positions matching TRBD1. Losses at the gene ends were 3 bases for V and 6 bases for J; bases not matched to a gene: 7. CDR3 length: 14 amino acids. Germline CDR1 reads SEHNR; CDR2 reads FQNEAQ (reference sequence). The chain's CDR3 is CASSFLQGSSEAFF. In nucleotides, the CDR3 is TGTGCCAGCAGCTTCTTACAGGGGAGTTCTGAAGCTTTCTTT.

V usage is TRBV29-1 and J usage is TRBJ2-7; D could derive from TRBD1 or TRBD2 (6 bases each). This CDR3 has 12 amino acids. Deletions cut 4 bases from V and 3 bases from J, with 10 bases between. Germline-derived CDR1 and CDR2 are SQVTM and ANQGSEA. CDR3 sequence (DNA): TGCAGCGTTGGGGGGGCCGACTACGAGCAGTACTTC. Residues: CSVGGADYEQYF.

The gene calls are TRBV5-1 and TRBJ2-1, with D unresolved. V lost 4 bases, J lost 9 bases, and 11 bases lay in between. The CDR3 has 12 residues. Germline V lookup: CDR1 SGHRS, CDR2 YFSETQ. CDR3 region: CASSRNYFEQFF. The CDR3 DNA reads as TGCGCCAGCAGCCGAAATTATTTTGAGCAGTTCTTC.

Only one count was recorded for this clonotype. It may be a read error: a sequence one base away is much more abundant. V is TRBV6-5 and J is TRBJ1-5; D might be TRBD1 (5 bases). CDR3 length equals 19 residues. V lost 0 bases to trimming and J lost 0 bases, with 18 bases between them. Germline CDR1 is MNHEY and CDR2 is SVGAGI. The CDR3 DNA reads TGTGCCAGCAGTTACTCACCGAGGGACTCCCTTTATAGCAATCAGCCCCAGCATTTT. Protein sequence: CASSYSPRDSLYSNQPQHF.

About this clonotype: A much larger clone sits a single nucleotide away, making a read error possible. The V call is TRBV5-1, the J call TRBJ2-7; D possibly uses TRBD1 or TRBD2 (5 bases each). Trimming removed 2 bases from V and 7 bases from J, with 19 bases in between. CDR3 size: 15 residues. In germline, CDR1 is SGHRS, CDR2 YFSETQ. This CDR3 is CASSFTGGPIGEQYF. For the CDR3, the DNA is TGCGCCAGCAGCTTTACAGGAGGTCCAATCGGTGAGCAGTACTTC.

This clonotype has at least ten counts. The chain combines TRBV6-2 or TRBV6-3 with TRBJ2-3, with 10 bases aligning to TRBD1. V was pared by 5 bases and J by 3 bases, with 5 bases of the junction left unmatched. CDR1 and CDR2 (germline): MNHEY, SVGEGT. CDR3 length: 15 residues. CDR3 sequence (DNA): TGTGCCAGCAGTGGGGACAGGGGTTGGACAGATACGCAGTATTTT. It is translated as CASSGDRGWTDTQYF.

The table lists this clonotype with a few counts. The V call is TRBV5-1, the J call TRBJ2-2; D is possibly TRBD2 (6 bases). This CDR3 region has 16 residues. V dropped 1 base and J dropped 5 bases, with 15 bases sitting between them. Germline CDR1 SGHRS, CDR2 YFSETQ. Here the CDR3 DNA reads TGCGCCAGCAGCTTGAGGGATCGTCGGGGGACCGGGGAGCTGTTTTTT. Encoded protein: CASSLRDRRGTGELFF.

This clonotype appeared a single time. This rearrangement joins TRBV20-1 to TRBJ2-3; D remains unclear. Germline V CDR1 and CDR2: DFQATT, SNEGSKA (reference sequence). CDR3 size: 13 residues. Trimming stripped 6 bases from V and 2 bases from J, with 12 bases between. CDR3 amino acids: CSATGGSTDTQYF. In nucleotides, the CDR3 is TGCAGTGCAACCGGTGGGTCCACAGATACGCAGTATTTT.

This clonotype was observed a handful of times. At one end, the junction sequence differs from germline, possibly due to a read error. The CDR3 protein is CSARDFSRATNEKPFF. The CDR3 DNA reads TGCAGTGCTAGAGATTTTTCCAGGGCAACTAATGAAAAACCGTTTTTT. J is TRBJ1-4 and V is TRBV20-1, with D tentatively TRBD1 (5 bases). The CDR3 is 16 residues long. Germline assignment: CDR1 DFQATT and CDR2 SNEGSKA (reference sequence).

This clonotype was detected many times. V is TRBV7-2 and J is TRBJ2-3; D not certain. The CDR3 runs 12 residues. V was cut by 5 bases and J by 4 bases, with 7 bases left in between. Germline assignment: CDR1 SGHTA and CDR2 FQGNSA. The CDR3 is CASSRRSDTQYF. In DNA, the CDR3 is TGTGCCAGCAGCCGCCGATCAGATACGCAGTATTTT.

The genes are TRBV19 and TRBJ2-1; 8 nucleotides match TRBD2. The CDR3 runs to 12 residues. V lost 6 bases and J lost 13; bases outside the gene matches: 8. CDR1 is LNHDA, CDR2 SQIVND, per germline (reference sequence). CDR3 nucleotide sequence: TGTGCCAGTAGCAACTCGGGGGGGCCTCAGTTCTTC. This gives the protein CASSNSGGPQFF.

This clonotype was observed a handful of times. The gene calls are TRBV9 and TRBJ1-2; D is unresolved. CDR3 length equals 13 residues. The ends were cut back, 2 bases at V and 8 bases at J, with 13 bases in the middle. The germline V gene has CDR1 SGDLS and CDR2 YYNGEE. CDR3 DNA sequence: TGTGCCAGCAGCGTCGGGATAGCGGGGGGCTACACCTTC. It yields the protein CASSVGIAGGYTF.

This clonotype was seen a handful of times. CDR3 sequence (DNA): TGCGCCAGCAGCCAAGGGGGTACCAAAAACATTCAGTACTTC. Translation gives CASSQGGTKNIQYF. The chain recombines TRBV4-3 with TRBJ2-4, with D uncertain. The CDR3 runs to 14 residues. The germline CDR1 and CDR2 sequences are LGHNA and YSLEER. The ends were cut back, 1 base at V and 2 bases at J, with 6 bases in the middle.

This rearrangement joins TRBV3-1 to TRBJ2-1, with 14 nucleotides matching TRBD2. The CDR3 runs 16 residues. The V and J ends lost 4 bases and 8 bases, in that order; junction bases with no gene match: 7. Germline V gene data show CDR1 as LGHDT and CDR2 as YNNKEL (reference sequence). The CDR3 reads CASSPWTSGGWDEQFF. The CDR3, as DNA: TGTGCCAGCAGCCCCTGGACTAGCGGGGGGTGGGATGAGCAGTTCTTC.

CDR3 residues: CASSAQTPYIEAFF. CDR3 nucleotide sequence: TGTGCCAGCAGTGCGCAGACCCCGTACATTGAAGCTTTCTTT. The chain recombines TRBV2 with TRBJ1-1; D gene ambiguous. The V and J ends lost 4 bases and 7 bases respectively, with 16 bases between them. The germline V gene encodes CDR1 SNHLY and CDR2 FYNNEI. The CDR3 contains 14 residues.

This clonotype was seen more than once but under ten times. The rearrangement links TRBV20-1 to TRBJ2-7; no reliable D call. V lost 2 bases to trimming and J lost 9 bases, with 11 bases between them. This CDR3 has 11 residues. CDR1 is DFQATT and CDR2 is SNEGSKA in the germline V gene (reference sequence). CDR3 loop: CSARNPRGQYF. In DNA form, the CDR3 reads TGCAGTGCTAGAAACCCCCGAGGGCAGTACTTC.

The chain has TRBV12-3 or TRBV12-4 and TRBJ2-5; D may match TRBD1 or TRBD2 (5 bases each). V lost 2 bases to trimming and J lost 7 bases, with 14 bases between them. This CDR3 has 14 amino acids. CDR3 loop: CASSLRAGGGTQYF. The CDR3 DNA is TGTGCCAGCAGTTTACGGGCAGGTGGGGGGACCCAGTACTTC.